This TCR delta chain was identified during a study of γδ T cells in repeated Plasmodium falciparum infection. As regards this clone: With only one base between it and a far larger clone, this is likely a read error. Other DNA sequences in this specimen translate into the identical CDR3.

TCRdb reprocessed the multiplex PCR reads using CATT. The repertoire includes some 100,000 delta-chain clones, roughly 1.4% of them detected once, and about 10% sits in the top ten. Sequenced sample: gamma-delta T cells from blood. The sequence was collected from a pool of human donors (malaria-infected and uninfected, not separated).

The CDR3: CACDTLLQSSWDTRQMFF. The CDR3 DNA sequence: TGTGCCTGTGACACCCTCCTTCAGAGCTCCTGGGACACCCGACAGATGTTTTTC. This rearrangement joins TRDV2 to TRDJ3; possible D gene TRDD2, 5 bases. TCRdb lists no J gene, so it was determined here by aligning the DNA to germline. The CDR3 runs 18 residues. V was clipped by 0 bases and J by 0 bases, with 11 bases between them. The germline CDR1 and CDR2 sequences are GEAIGNYY and EKD.